This TCR beta chain was recovered during a study of beta chain features in type 1 diabetes. The CDR3 length is 16 residues. Deletions cut 0 bases from V and 0 bases from J, with 6 bases between. Germline V gives CDR1 SGHNT, CDR2 YENEEA. Central memory, naive, regulatory and stem cell-like memory CD4+ cells were sorted by CD45RO/CCR7/CD25/CD127/CD95/CD27. The study, taken as a whole, reports: With patients and controls alike, PCR might favor shorter templates to an equal degree.

A remark on this clone: Its antigen is currently unknown.

All of the isolated RNA was reverse transcribed, so expressed TCRB transcripts were sequenced. It was found that naive, central memory and regulatory T cell samples averaged approximately 3.9 million reads. Sequencing was performed with immunoSEQ multiplex PCR; in TCRdb, only in-frame clones are kept and a portion is missing. Seen here are around 320,000 clones, 14% observed once, and the top ten hold roughly 6.7%. The V call is TRBV11-3, the J call TRBJ2-6; D gene ambiguous. The material sequenced was central memory CD4+ T cells from blood. The origin of this receptor is a man aged 25 to 45 in good health. CDR3 nucleotide sequence: TGTGCCAGCAGCTTAGAAGGGATCTCTGGGGCCAACGTCCTGACTTTC. Protein sequence: CASSLEGISGANVLTF.